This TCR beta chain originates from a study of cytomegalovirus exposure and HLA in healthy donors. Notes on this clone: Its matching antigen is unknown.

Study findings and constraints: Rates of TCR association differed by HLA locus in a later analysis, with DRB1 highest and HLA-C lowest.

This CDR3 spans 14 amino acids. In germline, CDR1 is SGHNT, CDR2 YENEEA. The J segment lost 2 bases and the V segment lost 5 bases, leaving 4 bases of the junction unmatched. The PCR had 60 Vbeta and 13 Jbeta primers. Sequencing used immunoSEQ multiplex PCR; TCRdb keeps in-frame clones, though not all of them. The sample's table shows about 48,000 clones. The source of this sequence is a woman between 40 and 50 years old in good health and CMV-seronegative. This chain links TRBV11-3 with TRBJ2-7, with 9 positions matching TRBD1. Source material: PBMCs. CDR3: CASSGDREAYEQYF. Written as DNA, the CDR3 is TGTGCCAGCAGCGGGGACAGGGAAGCCTACGAGCAGTACTTC.